The sequence of this T cell receptor (beta chain) was determined in a study of blood T cells in healthy people across ages. About the research overall: Template switching retrieved approximately one barcoded beta molecule for each two T cells. Whole-study results and caveats: It was not known whether donors were CMV positive (a possible confounder of expanded clonotype changes). Estimates drawn from one million T cells were deemed to understate diversity.

Germline V gene data show CDR1 as SGHKS and CDR2 as YYEKEE (reference sequence). V shed 3 bases and J 5 bases; nucleotides not matched to a gene: 7. This CDR3 spans 14 amino acids. Healthy Caucasians from Russia aged about 6 to 100 served as donors. As to this clonotype: Its target is not known.

A second PCR, run for roughly 6 to 11 cycles, used a sample-barcoded 5' primer plus a J-beta primer mix. MiXCR, run by TCRdb on the 5' RACE reads, gives a single entry per CDR3 protein. The table records around 690,000 distinct CDR3 sequences, roughly 50% of them present only once. This clonotype was obtained from a man aged 55-75 years in good health. The sample taken for sequencing was blood. The chain joins TRBV5-5 to TRBJ2-5; TRBD1 agrees at 7 bases. The CDR3 region is CASSSAGTDETQYF. The CDR3 DNA sequence: TGTGCCAGCAGCTCGGCCGGGACAGACGAGACCCAGTACTTC.